Listed here are 4 T cell receptor beta chains from one sample, sequenced in a study of regulatory T cells in long-lasting Graves disease (dated by TCRdb to the early 2020s). The library relied on multiplex PCR. Instrument used: Illumina HiSeq 4000. TCR beta libraries were built with iRepertoire HTBI primers and Arm-PCR amplification of CDR3 regions. The raw public data were reprocessed by TCRdb itself: fastp quality trimming at Q25, MiXCR clonotype calling, in-frame beta chains only. Here each entry gathers all rows of one CDR3 protein and keeps the most common genes and DNA. The sample yields 500,000 or so distinct CDR3 sequences; 15% to 20% were counted once. The ten largest clones represent 10% to 15% of the sample. Taken with the paper, the label for time point translates to: newly diagnosed GD, antithyroid drugs for less than 3 months. For both TCR sequencing and RNA sequencing, RNA was extracted from PBMCs using TRIzol.

These records were also assigned to another study, of T cells in Graves' hyperthyroidism and ophthalmopathy.

The sample in question was peripheral blood mononuclear cells (PBMCs), obtained at new diagnosis, from a patient treated with antithyroid drugs. Receptors originate from a man aged 35 to 55 with Graves disease. Donor details come from another sample of the same person, matched by shared clones.

This clonotype came up a few times. V usage is TRBV3-1 and J usage is TRBJ1-6; no definite D call. V was shortened by 1 base and J by 0 bases, with 16 bases between the two germline ends. The CDR3 is made up of 19 amino acids. The germline V gene has CDR1 LGHDT and CDR2 YNNKEL (reference sequence). The CDR3 sequence is CASSQGAASLSSYNSPLHF. CDR3 in DNA: TGTGCCAGCAGCCAAGGAGCCGCATCCCTAAGCTCCTATAATTCACCCCTCCACTTT.

This clonotype occurred a few times. The chain combines TRBV29-1 with TRBJ2-1, with D unresolved. Germline loops: CDR1 SQVTM, CDR2 ANQGSEA. The V gene lost 5 bases and the J gene lost 4 bases, with 6 bases spanning the gap. This CDR3 region has 11 residues. Written as DNA, the CDR3 is TGCAGCGTTTCAGCTTACAATGAGCAGTTCTTC. Translating gives CSVSAYNEQFF.

Note on this clonotype: A far larger clone is one nucleotide away, so this likely arose from a read error. This sequence joins TRBV12-3 or TRBV12-4 and TRBJ2-2; 10 nucleotides agree with TRBD1. The CDR3 covers 14 residues. Trimming took 5 bases from V and 3 from J; bases not matched to a gene: 0. The CDR3, as DNA: TGTGCCAGCAGTGGGACAGGGGACACCGGGGAGCTGTTTTTT. This translates into CASSGTGDTGELFF.

In its sample, this clonotype was seen many times. The chain recombines TRBV6-1 with TRBJ1-5; TRBD1 aligns across 7 bases. Looked up from germline, CDR1 is MNHNS and CDR2 is SASEGT. Unmatched junction bases numbered 5, after V lost 6 bases and J lost 3 bases. The CDR3 extends over 14 amino acids. The CDR3 DNA reads TGTGCCAGCAGAGAGACAGGGTACAATCAGCCCCAGCATTTT. It translates to CASRETGYNQPQHF.